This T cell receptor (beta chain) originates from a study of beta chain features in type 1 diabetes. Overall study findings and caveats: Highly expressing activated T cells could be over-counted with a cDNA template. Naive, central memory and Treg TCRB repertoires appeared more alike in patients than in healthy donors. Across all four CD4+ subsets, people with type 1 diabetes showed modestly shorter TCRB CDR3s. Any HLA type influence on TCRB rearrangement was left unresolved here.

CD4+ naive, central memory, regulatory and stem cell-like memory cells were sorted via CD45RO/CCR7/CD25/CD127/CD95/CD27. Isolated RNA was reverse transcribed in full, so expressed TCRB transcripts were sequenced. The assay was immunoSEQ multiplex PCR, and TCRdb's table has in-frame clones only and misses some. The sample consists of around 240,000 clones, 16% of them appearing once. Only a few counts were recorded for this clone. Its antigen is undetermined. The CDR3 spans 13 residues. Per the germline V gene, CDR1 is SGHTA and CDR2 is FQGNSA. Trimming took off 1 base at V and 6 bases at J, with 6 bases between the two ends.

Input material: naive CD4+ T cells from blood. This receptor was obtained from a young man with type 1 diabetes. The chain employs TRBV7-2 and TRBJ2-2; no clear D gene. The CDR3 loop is CASSLEMAGELFF. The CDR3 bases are TGTGCCAGCAGCTTAGAGATGGCCGGGGAGCTGTTTTTT.